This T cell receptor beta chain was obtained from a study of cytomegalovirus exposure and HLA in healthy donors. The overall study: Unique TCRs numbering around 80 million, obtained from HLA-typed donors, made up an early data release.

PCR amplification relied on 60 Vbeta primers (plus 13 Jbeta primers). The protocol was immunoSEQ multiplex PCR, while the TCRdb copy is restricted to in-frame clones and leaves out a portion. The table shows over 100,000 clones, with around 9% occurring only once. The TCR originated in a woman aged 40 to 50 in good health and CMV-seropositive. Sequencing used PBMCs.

CDR3 DNA sequence: TGCGCCAGCAGCTTGGTTTTAAACGGTGAAGCTTTCTTT. Protein product: CASSLVLNGEAFF. The chain has TRBV5-1 and TRBJ1-1; D unresolved. Deletions cut 0 bases from V and 7 bases from J, with 10 bases between. There are 13 residues in the CDR3. CDR1 and CDR2 from the germline V gene are SGHRS and YFSETQ.